These 11 T cell receptor beta chains came from one sample sequenced in a study of PD-1 blockade in classical Hodgkin lymphoma. Only in-frame clones appear in the TCRdb table, and some are missing; sequencing was by immunoSEQ multiplex PCR. The table lists 130,000 to 150,000 clones, 78% of them singletons. Brentuximab vedotin exposure varied, and every patient relapsed after autologous stem cell transplantation. The sequencing here drew on peripheral blood mononuclear cells (PBMCs), taken before the second cycle of nivolumab. These receptors were collected from a human donor with classical Hodgkin lymphoma.

The chain links TRBV11-2 to TRBJ2-7, with TRBD2 matching 7 bases. Unmatched junction bases numbered 8, after V lost 3 bases and J lost 3 bases. Per the germline V gene, CDR1 is SGHAT and CDR2 is FQNNGV. This CDR3 comprises 15 residues. CDR3 DNA sequence: TGTGCCAGCAGCTTGGGGCCGGGGGGACTCTACGAGCAGTACTTC. Translation: CASSLGPGGLYEQYF.

The chain has TRBV6-6 and TRBJ1-2, with 7 bases that match TRBD1. This CDR3 is built from 16 residues. V shed 5 bases, J shed 0 bases, and the junction held 9 bases outside the gene matches. From germline, CDR1 is MNHNY and CDR2 SVGAGI (reference sequence). The CDR3 region has the DNA TGTGCCAGCAGTGCCGAGGGACAGTCCCCTAACTATGGCTACACCTTC. Protein: CASSAEGQSPNYGYTF.

In nucleotides, the CDR3 is TGTGCCAGCAGTGACAGGGCAGGGGTCGATGGCTACACCTTC. This sequence encodes CASSDRAGVDGYTF. The rearrangement joins TRBV6-4 to TRBJ1-2; maybe TRBD1 (6 bases). With 2 bases removed from V and 6 bases from J, the gap between germline ends came to 13 bases. Per germline, CDR1 MRHNA and CDR2 SNTAGT. The CDR3 has 14 residues.

The J gene is TRBJ2-3, the V gene TRBV2, with TRBD2 matching 9 bases. Germline assignment: CDR1 SNHLY and CDR2 FYNNEI. J gave up 2 bases and V 7 bases, and 4 bases lay outside the gene matches. The CDR3 is 14 residues long. CDR3 protein: CASKLAGNTDTQYF. In DNA, the CDR3 is TGTGCCAGCAAACTAGCGGGTAACACAGATACGCAGTATTTT.

The rearrangement joins TRBV13 to TRBJ2-5, with TRBD2 as a possible D gene (5 bases). V was shortened by 0 bases and J by 2 bases, with 10 bases between the two germline ends. This CDR3 is built from 15 residues. From germline, CDR1 is PRHDT and CDR2 FYEKMQ (reference sequence). The CDR3 is CASSLGPGKQETQYF. The CDR3, as DNA: TGTGCCAGCAGCTTAGGGCCGGGAAAACAAGAGACCCAGTACTTC.

V is TRBV6-5 and J is TRBJ1-4, with a possible D match to TRBD1 (5 bases). The CDR3 is made up of 15 amino acids. Looked up from germline, CDR1 is MNHEY and CDR2 is SVGAGI. Trimming shortened V by 11 bases and J by 0 bases, and 16 bases separated the two germline ends. This CDR3 reads CACRDGFATNEKLFF. Here the CDR3 DNA reads TGTGCCTGCCGGGACGGATTTGCAACTAATGAAAAACTGTTTTTT.

The chain uses TRBV13 and TRBJ1-5; 8 bases agree with TRBD1. The CDR3 contains 16 residues. Trimming took 6 bases from V and 6 from J; bases not matched to a gene: 13. CDR1 is PRHDT and CDR2 is FYEKMQ in the germline V gene (reference sequence). For the CDR3, the DNA is TGTGCCAGCAGTAAAACGACCGACAGGGGATCTCAGCCCCAGCATTTT. It translates to CASSKTTDRGSQPQHF.

The chain is built from TRBV10-3 and TRBJ1-1; 7 positions agree with TRBD1. CDR3 length: 14 residues. The V segment lost 11 bases and the J segment 1 base; nucleotides outside the gene matches: 10. Germline V CDR1 and CDR2: ENHRY, SYGVKD. The CDR3 here is CASNKQGRNTEAFF. CDR3 in DNA: TGTGCCTCAAATAAACAGGGGCGGAACACTGAAGCTTTCTTT.

The chain links TRBV7-3 to TRBJ2-7; TRBD2 agrees at 7 bases. This CDR3 spans 15 amino acids. J gave up 0 bases and V 2 bases, and 4 bases lay outside the gene matches. CDR1 and CDR2 (germline): SGHTA, FQGTGA. CDR3 residues: CASSLAGLSSYEQYF. DNA of the CDR3: TGTGCCAGCAGCTTAGCGGGACTAAGCTCCTACGAGCAGTACTTC.

V gene TRBV2 combines with J gene TRBJ2-5; D unresolved. V was shortened by 5 bases and J by 4 bases, with 8 bases between the two germline ends. Looked up from germline, CDR1 is SNHLY and CDR2 is FYNNEI. CDR3 length: 12 amino acids. The CDR3 is CASSPQGETQYF. CDR3 bases: TGTGCCAGCAGTCCCCAAGGAGAGACCCAGTACTTC.

The J gene is TRBJ1-1, the V gene TRBV19; 11 bases fit TRBD1. CDR1 is LNHDA and CDR2 is SQIVND in the germline V gene (reference sequence). J lost 3 bases, V lost 5 bases, and 2 bases had no gene match. The CDR3 has 14 residues. CDR3 bases: TGTGCCAGTAGTTGGACAGGGGGCCACACTGAAGCTTTCTTT. The encoded protein is CASSWTGGHTEAFF.